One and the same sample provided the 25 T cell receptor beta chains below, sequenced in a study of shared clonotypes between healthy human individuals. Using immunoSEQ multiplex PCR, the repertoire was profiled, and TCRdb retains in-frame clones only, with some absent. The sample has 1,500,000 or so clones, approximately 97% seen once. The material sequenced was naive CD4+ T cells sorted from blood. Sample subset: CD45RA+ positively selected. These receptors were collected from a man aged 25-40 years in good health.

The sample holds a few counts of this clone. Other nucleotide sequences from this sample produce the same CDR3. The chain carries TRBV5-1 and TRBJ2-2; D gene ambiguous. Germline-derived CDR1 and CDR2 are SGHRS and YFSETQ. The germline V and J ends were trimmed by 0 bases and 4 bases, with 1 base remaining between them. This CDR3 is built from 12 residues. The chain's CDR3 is CASSLATGELFF. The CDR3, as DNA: TGCGCCAGCAGCTTGGCCACCGGGGAGCTGTTTTTT.

The CDR3 DNA sequence: TGTGCCAGCGAGGGACTCACAGATACGCAGTATTTT. Translated, it gives CASEGLTDTQYF. The chain links TRBV28 to TRBJ2-3; perhaps TRBD2 as D (6 bases). The CDR3 length is 12 residues. The ends were cut back, 8 bases at V and 2 bases at J, with 8 bases in the middle. Germline values: CDR1 MDHEN, CDR2 SYDVKM.

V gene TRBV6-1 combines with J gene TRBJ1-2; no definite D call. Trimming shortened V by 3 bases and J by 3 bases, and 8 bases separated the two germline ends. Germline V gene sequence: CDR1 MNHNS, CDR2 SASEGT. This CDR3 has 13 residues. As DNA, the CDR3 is TGTGCCAGCAGTGATATAACATACTATGGCTACACCTTC. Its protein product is CASSDITYYGYTF.

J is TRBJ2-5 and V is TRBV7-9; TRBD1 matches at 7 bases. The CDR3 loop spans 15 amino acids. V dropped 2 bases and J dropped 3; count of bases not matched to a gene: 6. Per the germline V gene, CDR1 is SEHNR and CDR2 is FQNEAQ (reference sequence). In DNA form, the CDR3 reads TGTGCCAGCAGCTTAATGGGGACAGTAGAAGAGACCCAGTACTTC. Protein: CASSLMGTVEETQYF. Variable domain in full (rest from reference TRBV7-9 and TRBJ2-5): DTGVSQNPRHKITKRGQNVTFRCDPISEHNRLYWYRQTLGQGPEFLTYFQNEAQLEKSRLLSDRFSAERPKGSFSTLEIQRTEQGDSAMYLCASSLMGTVEETQYFGPGTRLLVL.

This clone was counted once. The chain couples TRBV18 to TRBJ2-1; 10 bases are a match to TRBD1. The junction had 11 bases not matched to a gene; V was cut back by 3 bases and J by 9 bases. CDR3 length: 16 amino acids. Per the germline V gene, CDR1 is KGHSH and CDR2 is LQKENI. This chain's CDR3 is CASSPRFGTGDREQFF. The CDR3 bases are TGTGCCAGCTCACCCCGTTTCGGGACAGGGGATCGTGAGCAGTTCTTC.

CDR3 in amino acids: CVRSSTSGGGHEQYF. The CDR3 nucleotides are TGTGTCAGAAGCTCCACCTCAGGGGGCGGCCACGAGCAGTACTTC. The genes are TRBV7-5 and TRBJ2-7; the listed D gene, TRBD1, was not tested against the DNA. TRBV7-5 is a pseudogene. This CDR3 has 15 amino acids.

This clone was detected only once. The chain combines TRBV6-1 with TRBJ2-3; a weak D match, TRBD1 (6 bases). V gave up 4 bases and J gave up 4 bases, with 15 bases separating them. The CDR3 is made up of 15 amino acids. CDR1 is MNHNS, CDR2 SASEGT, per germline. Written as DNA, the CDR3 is TGTGCCAGCAGTGGCATAAACAGGGTCCCAGATACGCAGTATTTT. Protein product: CASSGINRVPDTQYF.

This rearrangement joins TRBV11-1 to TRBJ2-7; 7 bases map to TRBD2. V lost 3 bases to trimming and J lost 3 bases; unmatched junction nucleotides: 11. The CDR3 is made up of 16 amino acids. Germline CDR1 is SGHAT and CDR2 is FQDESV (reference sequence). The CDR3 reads CASSFPTSRGVYEQYF. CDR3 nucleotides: TGTGCCAGCAGCTTTCCGACTAGCCGGGGAGTCTACGAGCAGTACTTC. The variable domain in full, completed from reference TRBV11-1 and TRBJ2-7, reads EAEVAQSPRYKITEKSQAVAFWCDPISGHATLYWYRQILGQGPELLVQFQDESVVDDSQLPKDRFSAERLKGVDSTLKIQPAELGDSAMYLCASSFPTSRGVYEQYFGPGTRLTVT.

The CDR3 reads CASSVGGDTGELFF. CDR3 in DNA: TGTGCCAGCAGCGTAGGTGGAGACACCGGGGAGCTGTTTTTT. This chain uses TRBV9 with TRBJ2-2; D is ambiguous. The length of the CDR3 is 14 residues. Germline values: CDR1 SGDLS, CDR2 YYNGEE. Deletions cut 0 bases from V and 3 bases from J, with 6 bases between.

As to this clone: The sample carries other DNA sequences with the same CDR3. CDR3 in amino acids: CSARERETQYF. As DNA, the CDR3 is TGCAGTGCTAGAGAGAGGGAGACCCAGTACTTC. This sequence joins TRBV20-1 and TRBJ2-5; D not certain. Trimming pared 0 bases from V and 5 bases from J, leaving 4 bases between. Per the germline V gene, CDR1 is DFQATT and CDR2 is SNEGSKA (reference sequence). The CDR3 loop spans 11 amino acids.

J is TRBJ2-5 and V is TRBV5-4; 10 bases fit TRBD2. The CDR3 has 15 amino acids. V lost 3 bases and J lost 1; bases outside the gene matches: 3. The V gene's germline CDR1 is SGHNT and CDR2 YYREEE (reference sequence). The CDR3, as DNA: TGTGCCAGCAGCTCACCTAGCGGGAGCCAAGAGACCCAGTACTTC. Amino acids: CASSSPSGSQETQYF.

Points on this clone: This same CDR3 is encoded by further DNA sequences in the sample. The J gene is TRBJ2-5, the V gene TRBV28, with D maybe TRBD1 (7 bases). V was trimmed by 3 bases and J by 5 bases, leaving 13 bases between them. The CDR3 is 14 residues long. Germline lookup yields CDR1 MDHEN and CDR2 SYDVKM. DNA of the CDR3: TGTGCCAGCAGTTTCCCCAGGGGGGAGGAGACCCAGTACTTC. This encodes CASSFPRGEETQYF.

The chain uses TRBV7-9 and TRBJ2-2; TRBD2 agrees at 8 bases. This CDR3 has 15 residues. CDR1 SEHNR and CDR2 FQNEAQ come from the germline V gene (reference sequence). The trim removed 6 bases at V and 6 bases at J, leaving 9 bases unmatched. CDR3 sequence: CASSATSGAAGELFF. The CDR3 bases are TGTGCCAGCAGTGCCACTAGCGGAGCTGCCGGGGAGCTGTTTTTT.

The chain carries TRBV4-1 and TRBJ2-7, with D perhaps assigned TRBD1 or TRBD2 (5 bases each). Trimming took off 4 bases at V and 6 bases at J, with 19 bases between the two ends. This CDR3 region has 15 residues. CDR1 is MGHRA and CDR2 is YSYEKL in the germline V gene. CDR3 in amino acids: CASSLRDGVSGEQYF. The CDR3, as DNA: TGCGCCAGCAGCCTCCGGGACGGTGTTTCTGGCGAGCAGTACTTC.

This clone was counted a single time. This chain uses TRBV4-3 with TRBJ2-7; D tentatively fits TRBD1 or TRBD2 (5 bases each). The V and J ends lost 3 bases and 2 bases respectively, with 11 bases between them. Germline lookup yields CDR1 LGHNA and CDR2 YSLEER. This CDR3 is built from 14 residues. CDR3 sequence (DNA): TGCGCCAGCAGCCAGGTCCCGGGACCCTACGAGCAGTACTTC. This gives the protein CASSQVPGPYEQYF.

This CDR3 is CASSFWGRLQETQYF. For the CDR3, the DNA is TGTGCCAGCAGCTTTTGGGGACGGCTACAAGAGACCCAGTACTTC. V gene TRBV5-6 combines with J gene TRBJ2-5; D is possibly TRBD1 or TRBD2 (5 bases each). With 2 bases removed from V and 2 bases from J, the gap between germline ends came to 13 bases. Germline V CDR1 and CDR2: SGHDT, YYEEEE. This CDR3 comprises 15 residues.

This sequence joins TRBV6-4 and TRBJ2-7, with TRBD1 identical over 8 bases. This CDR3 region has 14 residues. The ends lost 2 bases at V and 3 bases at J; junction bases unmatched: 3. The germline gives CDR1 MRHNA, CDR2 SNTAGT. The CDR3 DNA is TGTGCCAGCAGTGACGATGGACAGGGCTACGAGCAGTACTTC. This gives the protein CASSDDGQGYEQYF.

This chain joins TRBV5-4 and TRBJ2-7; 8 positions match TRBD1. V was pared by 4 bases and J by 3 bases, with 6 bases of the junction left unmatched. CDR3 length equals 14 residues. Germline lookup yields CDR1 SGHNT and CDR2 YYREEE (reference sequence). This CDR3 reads CASSQGQGIYEQYF. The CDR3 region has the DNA TGTGCCAGCAGCCAAGGACAGGGAATCTACGAGCAGTACTTC.

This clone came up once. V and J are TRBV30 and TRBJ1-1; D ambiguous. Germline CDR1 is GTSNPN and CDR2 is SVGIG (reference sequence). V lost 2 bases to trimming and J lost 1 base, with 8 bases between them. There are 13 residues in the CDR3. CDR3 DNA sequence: TGTGCCTGGAGTATAACACGGAACACTGAAGCTTTCTTT. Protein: CAWSITRNTEAFF.

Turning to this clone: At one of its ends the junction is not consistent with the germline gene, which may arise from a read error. Here the CDR3 DNA reads TGTGCCAGCAGAGGAGACACTGGGACCAACGTCCTGACTTTC. Encoded protein: CASRGDTGTNVLTF. The chain couples TRBV6-1 to TRBJ2-6; the D is unclear. Germline V lookup: CDR1 MNHNS, CDR2 SASEGT. This CDR3 has 14 residues.

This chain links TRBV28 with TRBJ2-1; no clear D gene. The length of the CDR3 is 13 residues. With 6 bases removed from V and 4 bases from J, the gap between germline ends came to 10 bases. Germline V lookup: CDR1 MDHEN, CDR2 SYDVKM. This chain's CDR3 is CASRPPGYNEQFF. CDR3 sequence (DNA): TGTGCCAGCAGACCTCCGGGTTACAATGAGCAGTTCTTC.

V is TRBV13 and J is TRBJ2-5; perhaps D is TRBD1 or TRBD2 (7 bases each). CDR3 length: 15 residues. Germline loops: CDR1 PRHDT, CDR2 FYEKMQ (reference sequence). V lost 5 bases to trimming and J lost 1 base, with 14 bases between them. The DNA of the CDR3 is TGTGCCAGCAGCAGACAGGGAGGGACCCAAGAGACCCAGTACTTC. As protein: CASSRQGGTQETQYF.

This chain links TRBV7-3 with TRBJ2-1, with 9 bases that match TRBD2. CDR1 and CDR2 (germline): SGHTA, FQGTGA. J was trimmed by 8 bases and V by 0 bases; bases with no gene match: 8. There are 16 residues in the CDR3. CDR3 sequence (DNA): TGTGCCAGCAGCTTAACCGGCGGGAGGGCCCAATATGAGCAGTTCTTC. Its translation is CASSLTGGRAQYEQFF.

Here the CDR3 reads CASSLGQGGFNSETQYF. For the CDR3, the DNA is TGTGCCAGCAGCTTGGGACAGGGGGGATTTAACTCAGAGACCCAGTACTTC. This chain joins TRBV7-9 and TRBJ2-5; 11 bases align to TRBD1. The germline V gene encodes CDR1 SEHNR and CDR2 FQNEAQ (reference sequence). The CDR3 contains 17 residues. V gave up 3 bases and J gave up 4 bases; unmatched junction bases: 10.

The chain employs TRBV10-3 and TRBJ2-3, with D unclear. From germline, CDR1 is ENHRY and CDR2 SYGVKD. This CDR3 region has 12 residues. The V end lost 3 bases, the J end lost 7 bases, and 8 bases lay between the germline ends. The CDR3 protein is CAISDLGNTQYF. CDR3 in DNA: TGTGCCATCAGTGACCTGGGAAATACGCAGTATTTT.